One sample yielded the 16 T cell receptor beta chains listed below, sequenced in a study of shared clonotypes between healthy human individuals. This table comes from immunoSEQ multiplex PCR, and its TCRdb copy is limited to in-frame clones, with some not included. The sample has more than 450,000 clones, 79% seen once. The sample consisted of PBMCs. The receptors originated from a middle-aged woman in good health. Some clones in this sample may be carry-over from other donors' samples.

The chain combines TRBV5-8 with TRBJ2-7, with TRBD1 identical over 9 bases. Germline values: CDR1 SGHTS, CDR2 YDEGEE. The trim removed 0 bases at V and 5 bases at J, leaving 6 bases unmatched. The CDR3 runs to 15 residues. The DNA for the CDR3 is TGTGCCAGCAGCTTGGATGGGACAGGGTCTGACGAGCAGTACTTC. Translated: CASSLDGTGSDEQYF.

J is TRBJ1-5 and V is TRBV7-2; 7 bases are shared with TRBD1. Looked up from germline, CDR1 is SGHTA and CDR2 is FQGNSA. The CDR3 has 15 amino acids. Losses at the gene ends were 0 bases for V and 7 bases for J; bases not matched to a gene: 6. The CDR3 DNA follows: TGTGCCAGCAGCTTAGCAGGGGGCGCTAGACAGCCCCAGCATTTT. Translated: CASSLAGGARQPQHF.

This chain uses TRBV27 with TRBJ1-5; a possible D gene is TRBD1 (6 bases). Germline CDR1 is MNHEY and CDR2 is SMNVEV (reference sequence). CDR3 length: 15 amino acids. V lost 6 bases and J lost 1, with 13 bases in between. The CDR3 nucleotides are TGTGCCAGCAGCCGATCGAGGGGGAGCAATCAGCCCCAGCATTTT. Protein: CASSRSRGSNQPQHF.

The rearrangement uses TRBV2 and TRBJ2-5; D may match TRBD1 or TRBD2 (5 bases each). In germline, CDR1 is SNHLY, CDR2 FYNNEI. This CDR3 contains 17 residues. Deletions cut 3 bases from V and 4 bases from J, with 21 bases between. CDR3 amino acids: CASSDPTGPGRGETQYF. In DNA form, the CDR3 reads TGTGCCAGCAGTGACCCCACGGGACCCGGCAGAGGAGAGACCCAGTACTTC.

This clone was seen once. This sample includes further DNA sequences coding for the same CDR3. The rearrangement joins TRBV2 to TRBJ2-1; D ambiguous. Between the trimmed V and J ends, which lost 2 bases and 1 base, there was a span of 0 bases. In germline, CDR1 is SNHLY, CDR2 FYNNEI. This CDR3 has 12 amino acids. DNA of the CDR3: TGTGCCAGCAGTGAATCCTACAATGAGCAGTTCTTC. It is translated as CASSESYNEQFF.

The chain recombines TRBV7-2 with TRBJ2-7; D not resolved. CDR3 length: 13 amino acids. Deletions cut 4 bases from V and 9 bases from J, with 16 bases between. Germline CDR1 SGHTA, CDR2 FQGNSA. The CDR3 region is CASSSPSQAAQYF. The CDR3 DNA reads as TGTGCCAGCAGCTCCCCAAGCCAAGCCGCGCAGTACTTC.

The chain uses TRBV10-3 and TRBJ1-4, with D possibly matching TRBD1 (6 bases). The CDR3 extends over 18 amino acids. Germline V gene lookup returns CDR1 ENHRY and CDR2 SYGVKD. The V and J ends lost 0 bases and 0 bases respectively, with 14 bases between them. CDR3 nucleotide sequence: TGTGCCATCAGTGAGTCGGGAAGGACAGCCTCAACTAATGAAAAACTGTTTTTT. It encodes CAISESGRTASTNEKLFF.

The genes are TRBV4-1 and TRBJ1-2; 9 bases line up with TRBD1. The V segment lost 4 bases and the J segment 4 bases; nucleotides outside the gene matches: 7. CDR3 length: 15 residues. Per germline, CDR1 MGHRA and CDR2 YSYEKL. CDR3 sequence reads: CASSPPGQGSYGYTF. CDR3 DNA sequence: TGCGCCAGCAGCCCCCCGGGACAGGGTTCCTATGGCTACACCTTC.

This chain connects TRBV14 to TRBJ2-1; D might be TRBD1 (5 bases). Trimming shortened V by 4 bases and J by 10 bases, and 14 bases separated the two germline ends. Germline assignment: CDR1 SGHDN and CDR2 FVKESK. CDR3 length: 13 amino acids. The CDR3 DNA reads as TGTGCCAGCAGCCCGGACAAGGCCTTGGAGCAGTTCTTC. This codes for CASSPDKALEQFF.

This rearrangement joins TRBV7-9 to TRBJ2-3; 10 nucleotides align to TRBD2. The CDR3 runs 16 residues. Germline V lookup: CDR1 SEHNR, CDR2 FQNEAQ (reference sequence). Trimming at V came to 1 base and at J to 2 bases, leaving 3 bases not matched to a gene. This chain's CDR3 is CASSLGSGRATDTQYF. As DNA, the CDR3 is TGTGCCAGCAGCTTAGGGAGCGGGAGGGCCACAGATACGCAGTATTTT.

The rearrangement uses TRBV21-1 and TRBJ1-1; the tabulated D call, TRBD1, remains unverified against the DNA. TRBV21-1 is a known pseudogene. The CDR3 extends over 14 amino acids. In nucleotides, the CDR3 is TGTGCCAGCAGCAAAGGGAGGGGGCCTCCCGAAGCTTTCTTT. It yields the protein CASSKGRGPPEAFF.

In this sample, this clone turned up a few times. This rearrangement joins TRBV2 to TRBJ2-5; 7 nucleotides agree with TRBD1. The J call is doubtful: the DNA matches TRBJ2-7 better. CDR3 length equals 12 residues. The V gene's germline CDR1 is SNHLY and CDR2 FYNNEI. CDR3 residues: CASSEGTGEQYF. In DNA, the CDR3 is TGTGCCAGCAGTGAAGGGACAGGCGAGCAGTACTTC.

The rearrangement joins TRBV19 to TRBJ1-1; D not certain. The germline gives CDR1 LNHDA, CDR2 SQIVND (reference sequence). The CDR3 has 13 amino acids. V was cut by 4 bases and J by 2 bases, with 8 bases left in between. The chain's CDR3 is CASSSRPNTEAFF. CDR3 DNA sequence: TGTGCCAGTAGTAGCCGTCCAAACACTGAAGCTTTCTTT.

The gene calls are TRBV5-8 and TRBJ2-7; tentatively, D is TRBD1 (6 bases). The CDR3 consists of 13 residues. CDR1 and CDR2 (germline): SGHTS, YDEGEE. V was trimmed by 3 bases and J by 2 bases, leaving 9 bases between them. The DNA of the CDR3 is TGTGCCAGCAGCTCCGGACAGACCTACGAGCAGTACTTC. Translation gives CASSSGQTYEQYF.

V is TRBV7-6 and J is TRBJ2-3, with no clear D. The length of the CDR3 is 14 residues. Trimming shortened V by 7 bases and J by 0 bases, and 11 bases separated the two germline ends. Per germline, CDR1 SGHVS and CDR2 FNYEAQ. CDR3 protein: CASTLRQSTDTQYF. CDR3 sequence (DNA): TGTGCCAGCACCCTGAGGCAAAGCACAGATACGCAGTATTTT.

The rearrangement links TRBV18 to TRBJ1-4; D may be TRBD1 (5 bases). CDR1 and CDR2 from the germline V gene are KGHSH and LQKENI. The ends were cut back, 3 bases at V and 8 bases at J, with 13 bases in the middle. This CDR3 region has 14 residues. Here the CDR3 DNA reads TGTGCCAGCTCACCTGTAGGGACGGTCGAAAAACTGTTTTTT. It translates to CASSPVGTVEKLFF.